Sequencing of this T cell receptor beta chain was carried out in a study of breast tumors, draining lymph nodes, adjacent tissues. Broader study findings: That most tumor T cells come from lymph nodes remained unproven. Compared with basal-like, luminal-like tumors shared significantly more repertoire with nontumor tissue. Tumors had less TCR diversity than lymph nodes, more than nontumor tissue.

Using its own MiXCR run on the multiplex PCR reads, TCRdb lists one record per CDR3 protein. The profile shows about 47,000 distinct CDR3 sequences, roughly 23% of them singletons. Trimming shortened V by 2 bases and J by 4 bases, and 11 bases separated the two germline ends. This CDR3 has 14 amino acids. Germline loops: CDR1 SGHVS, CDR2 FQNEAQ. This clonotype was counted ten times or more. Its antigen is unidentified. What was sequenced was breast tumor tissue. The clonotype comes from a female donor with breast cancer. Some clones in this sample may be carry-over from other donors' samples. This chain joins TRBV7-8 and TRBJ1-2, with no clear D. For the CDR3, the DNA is TGTGCCAGCAGCTTACGCCAGGAATTCTATGGCTACACCTTC. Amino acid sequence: CASSLRQEFYGYTF.